A single T cell receptor beta chain is shown here with its context. Its antigen remains unidentified. The sample's time point: cycle 4 day 1 (C4D1), after 6 weeks of nivolumab. Each and every patient relapsed after autologous stem cell transplantation, and patients got differing brentuximab vedotin exposure. This sample was taken from a study of PD-1 blockade in classical Hodgkin lymphoma. Study-level points and caveats: Compared with baseline, CD4+ but not CD8+ TCR diversity had risen significantly by C4D1.

The table came from immunoSEQ multiplex PCR; TCRdb's copy has only in-frame clones and leaves some out. Counted here are approximately 93,000 clones, around 80% occurring once; the ten biggest clones make up approximately 9%. This sequence originates from a human donor with classical Hodgkin lymphoma. The starting material was peripheral blood mononuclear cells (PBMCs), obtained before the fourth cycle of nivolumab.

The chain's CDR3 is CASSLEGGRGTEKLFF. CDR3 coding DNA: TGTGCCAGCAGCTTAGAAGGGGGGCGCGGGACTGAAAAACTGTTTTTT. The chain joins TRBV7-2 to TRBJ1-4; TRBD1 might be the D (6 bases). Trimming stripped 1 base from V and 7 bases from J, with 16 bases between. Germline loops: CDR1 SGHTA, CDR2 FQGNSA. This CDR3 spans 16 amino acids.